This T cell receptor (beta chain) is drawn from a study of regulatory T cells in long-lasting Graves disease. This clonotype was observed a few times. What it binds is not known. Time point: newly diagnosed GD, antithyroid drugs for less than 3 months. The authors made the TCR library using RNA they extracted from PBMCs. General study points: The number of shared public clonotypes was higher in persistent patients (around 2,500) than new patients (966). Newly diagnosed disease favored TRBV20-1 and TRBJ2-1 over persistent disease.

The germline V gene encodes CDR1 MDHEN and CDR2 SYDVKM. This CDR3 has 17 amino acids. Trimming took 2 bases from V and 2 from J, leaving 16 bases between them. Library construction for TCR beta used iRepertoire HTBI primers and Arm-PCR of CDR3 regions. A single record per CDR3 protein comes from TCRdb applying MiXCR to the multiplex PCR reads. The sample has approximately 560,000 distinct CDR3 sequences, 15% to 20% seen once. Separately, the same data were catalogued under a study of T cells in Graves' hyperthyroidism and ophthalmopathy.

Sequenced material: peripheral blood mononuclear cells (PBMCs), taken at new diagnosis, from a patient treated with antithyroid drugs. The chain employs TRBV28 and TRBJ1-5, with D possibly TRBD1 on 5 matching bases. The receptor comes from a man in his late teens or twenties with Graves disease. The CDR3 loop reads CASSLVEGQRGNQPQHF. CDR3 nucleotides: TGTGCCAGCAGTTTAGTGGAGGGGCAGCGGGGCAATCAGCCCCAGCATTTT.